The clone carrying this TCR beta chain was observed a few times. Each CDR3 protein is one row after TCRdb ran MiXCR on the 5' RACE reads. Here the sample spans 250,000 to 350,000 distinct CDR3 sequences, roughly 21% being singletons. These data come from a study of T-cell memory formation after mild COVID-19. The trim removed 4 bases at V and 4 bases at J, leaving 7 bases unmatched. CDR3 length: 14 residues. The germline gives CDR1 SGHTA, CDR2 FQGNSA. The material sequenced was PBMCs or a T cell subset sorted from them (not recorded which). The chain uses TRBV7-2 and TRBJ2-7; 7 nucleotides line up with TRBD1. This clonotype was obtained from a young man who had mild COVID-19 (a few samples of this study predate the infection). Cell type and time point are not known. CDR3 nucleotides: TGTGCCAGCAGCTGGAGACAGGGATGGTACGAGCAGTACGTC. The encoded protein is CASSWRQGWYEQYV.